This TCR beta chain was identified during a study of T cell responses to AZD1222 COVID-19 vaccine. In the case of this clone: A read error may produce the germline difference seen at one junction end.

Generated by immunoSEQ multiplex PCR, the TCRdb table keeps only in-frame clones and is missing some. The repertoire holds 100,000 or so clones, with 82% as singletons. The length of the CDR3 is 13 residues. CDR1 SSHAT and CDR2 FNYEAQ come from the germline V gene (reference sequence). This clonotype was obtained from an adult in good health. Material: peripheral blood, obtained on day 0 of AZD1222 vaccination. V and J are TRBV7-7 and TRBJ2-5, with D unclear. CDR3 sequence (DNA): TGTGCTAGCAGCAAAGGGTTAGGGGAGACCCAGTACTTC. It is translated as CASSKGLGETQYF.